The clone carrying this T cell receptor (beta chain) was observed many times. Then a second PCR, running about 7 to 11 cycles, was carried out with a sample-barcoded 5' primer and a J-beta primer mix. Each cDNA molecule was tagged by a template-switch adaptor with 12 random nucleotides. TCRdb processed the 5' RACE reads anew with MiXCR; each CDR3 protein has one entry. The table records about 670,000 distinct CDR3 sequences, under 65% of them present only once. In each sample, at least 7 million PBMCs were isolated. Total RNA was isolated from each sample in quantities of at least 6 micrograms. The sample belongs to a study of blood T cells in healthy people across ages. J was trimmed by 5 bases and V by 0 bases; bases with no gene match: 1. The germline CDR1 and CDR2 sequences are DFQATT and SNEGSKA (reference sequence). The CDR3 totals 14 residues.

The clonotype was recovered from a woman of 80 years or more in good health. The sequencing sample was made of blood. The chain recombines TRBV20-1 with TRBJ1-6; 7 bases are a match to TRBD1. This chain's CDR3 is CSAREGTDNSPLHF. The CDR3 DNA reads as TGCAGTGCTAGAGAAGGGACAGATAATTCACCCCTCCACTTT.